These T cell receptor beta chains were read from a single sample in a study of blood T cell repertoires in COVID-19. Sequenced by immunoSEQ multiplex PCR; TCRdb stores in-frame clones only, minus some. The table has under 350,000 clones, around 92% seen once; the top ten hold less than 2%. Sequenced sample: peripheral blood. These receptors were taken from a woman in her 30s with COVID-19, enrolled during active disease. CDR3s include the opening cysteine and the closing phenylalanine or tryptophan. A D gene is named only where the DNA matches it firmly. Rows give clone size only sometimes, using once, few, many, or a class for an expanded clone.

v_gene	j_gene	abundance	d_gene	len	CDR3nt	CDR3aa
TRBV5-8	TRBJ1-2	-	TRBD1	14	TGTGCCAGCAGCTTTGGACAGGGGGCAGAGGGCTACACCTTC	CASSFGQGAEGYTF
TRBV19	TRBJ1-1	-	-	13	TGTGCCAGTAGCCACCGGGGGGACACTGAAGCTTTCTTT	CASSHRGDTEAFF
TRBV5-6	TRBJ2-1	-	-	15	TGTGCCAGCAGCGCGTTGCCTAAGGGGTCCAATGAGCAGTTCTTC	CASSALPKGSNEQFF
TRBV7-9	TRBJ2-7	-	TRBD1	16	TGTGCCAGCAGCGCGTTCCCGGGACAGGGATTCTACGAGCAGTACTTC	CASSAFPGQGFYEQYF
TRBV24-1	TRBJ2-7	-	TRBD1	12	TGTGCCACCAGCCGCACAGGGGGCGAGCAGTACTTC	CATSRTGGEQYF
TRBV25-1	TRBJ1-6	-	TRBD1	15	TGTGCCAGCAGTGAGTGGGCAGGGGGAAATTCACCCCTCCACTTT	CASSEWAGGNSPLHF
TRBV18	TRBJ2-3	-	TRBD1	15	TGTGCCAGCTCAACAAGGACAGGGGGCATGGATACGCAGTATTTT	CASSTRTGGMDTQYF
TRBV7-8	TRBJ1-1	-	TRBD1	17	TGTGCCAGCAGCCAAACTATTACCGGGACAGTGCAATTTGAAGCTTTCTTT	CASSQTITGTVQFEAFF
TRBV7-2	TRBJ2-3	-	-	13	TGTGCCAGCAGCTCACAATTTTCCGATACGCAGTATTTT	CASSSQFSDTQYF
TRBV30	TRBJ1-2	-	TRBD1	13	TGTGCCTGGGCAACAGGGGGAGCCTATGGCTACACCTTC	CAWATGGAYGYTF
TRBV6-6	TRBJ2-1	once	-	16	TGTGCCAGCACACTTACCGGGTCCTTAGCCTACAATGAGCAGTTCTTC	CASTLTGSLAYNEQFF
TRBV5-4	TRBJ1-2	-	TRBD1	13	TGTGCCAGCCACACAGGGGGCAACTATGGCTACACCTTC	CASHTGGNYGYTF
TRBV7-9	TRBJ1-3	-	TRBD1	15	TGTGCCACCCCCGGAGGGGGCCGCTCTGGAAACACCATATATTTT	CATPGGGRSGNTIYF
TRBV2	TRBJ2-3	-	TRBD2	13	TGTGCCATTAGCGGGGGAGACACAGATACGCAGTATTTT	CAISGGDTDTQYF
TRBV7-2	TRBJ2-7	-	TRBD2	17	TGTGCCAGCAGCTTAGGGGAGGGGCTCGCGGGCGCCTACGAGCAGTACTTC	CASSLGEGLAGAYEQYF
TRBV4-2	TRBJ1-2	-	-	17	TGTGCCAGCAGCCAAGAAGGAAGAACCGGCAGGGGCGGTGGCTACACCTTC	CASSQEGRTGRGGGYTF
TRBV7-2	TRBJ2-1	once	TRBD2	16	TGTGCCAGCAGCTTAGGTGGGACTAACTCCTACAATGAGCAGTTCTTC	CASSLGGTNSYNEQFF
TRBV6-2/TRBV6-3	TRBJ2-5	-	TRBD1	14	TGTGCCAGCAGTTCAAGGACAGGGGGCGAGACCCAGTACTTC	CASSSRTGGETQYF
TRBV11-2	TRBJ1-2	once	-	14	TGTGCCAGCAGCTTAGTAGCGGGGCACTATGGCTACACCTTC	CASSLVAGHYGYTF
TRBV5-5	TRBJ1-4	-	TRBD1	17	TGTGCCAGCAGCTTTCGACAGGGAGATGCAACTAATGAAAAACTGTTTTTT	CASSFRQGDATNEKLFF
TRBV7-9	TRBJ2-1	few	TRBD2	15	TGTGCCAGCAGCCCAACTAGCGGGGGGTTCTATGAGCAGTTCTTC	CASSPTSGGFYEQFF
TRBV11-3	TRBJ1-3	-	-	13	TGTGCCAGCAGCCCCTTAATTGGAAACACCATATATTTT	CASSPLIGNTIYF
TRBV10-2	TRBJ1-1	-	-	13	TGCGCCAGCAGACAGGGCATGAACACTGAAGCTTTCTTT	CASRQGMNTEAFF
TRBV9	TRBJ2-3	-	-	15	TGTGCCAGCAGCGGCTTTTGGGCTAGCACAGATACGCAGTATTTT	CASSGFWASTDTQYF
TRBV12-5	TRBJ1-1	-	-	13	TGTGCTAGTGGCAAGGGGGTGAGCACTGAAGCTTTCTTT	CASGKGVSTEAFF
TRBV3-1/TRBV3-2	TRBJ1-2	-	TRBD1	14	TGTGCCAGCAGCCCTGTCGCGGGACAGGGTTTCTACACCTTC	CASSPVAGQGFYTF
TRBV6-5	TRBJ2-2	once	TRBD2	15	TGTGCCAGCAGCCGGACCGGACTAGCTGCCGGGGAGCTGTTTTTT	CASSRTGLAAGELFF
TRBV6-2/TRBV6-3	TRBJ1-1	few	TRBD1	13	TGTGCCAGCAGTACCACAGGGGGCACTGAAGCTTTCTTT	CASSTTGGTEAFF
TRBV7-2	TRBJ1-4	-	TRBD1	17	TGTGCCAGCAGCGCGGGGACAGTCGCTACAACTAATGAAAAACTGTTTTTT	CASSAGTVATTNEKLFF
TRBV7-9	TRBJ1-4	-	-	15	TGTGCCAGCAGCTTAGTGTCCAGGGGAGACGAAAAACTGTTTTTT	CASSLVSRGDEKLFF
TRBV24-1	TRBJ1-2	-	-	14	TGTGCCACCAGTGATTTCGACTATAACTATGGCTACACCTTC	CATSDFDYNYGYTF
TRBV6-2/TRBV6-3	TRBJ2-7	-	-	12	TGTGCCAGCAGTAGGGACTGGAGGGAGCAGTACTTC	CASSRDWREQYF
TRBV5-4	TRBJ2-7	once	-	15	TGTGCCAGCAGCTTCAGAGGGGGGGACCCAGGGGAGCAGTACTTC	CASSFRGGDPGEQYF
TRBV5-5	TRBJ1-2	few	TRBD1	15	TGTGCCAGCAGCCCCAGACAGGGGCCCGTCTATGGCTACACCTTC	CASSPRQGPVYGYTF
TRBV4-3	TRBJ1-4	-	-	16	TGCGCCAGCAGCCACCTTAGGGACTCAACTAATGAAAAACTGTTTTTT	CASSHLRDSTNEKLFF
TRBV4-1	TRBJ2-1	-	-	15	TGCGCCAGCAGCCAAGATCAGAAGTCCCACAATGAGCAGTTCTTC	CASSQDQKSHNEQFF
TRBV5-1	TRBJ2-1	-	-	16	TGCGCCAGCAGCCCGGTAACGGGGTTCGCCTACAATGAGCAGTTCTTC	CASSPVTGFAYNEQFF
TRBV2	TRBJ1-1	once	TRBD1	14	TGTGCCAGCAGGGCAGGGGGAGGGAACACTGAAGCTTTCTTT	CASRAGGGNTEAFF
TRBV6-2/TRBV6-3	TRBJ1-1	-	-	14	TGTGCCAGCAGTTCGATAGAGATGGACACTGAAGCTTTCTTT	CASSSIEMDTEAFF
TRBV6-6	TRBJ1-5	-	TRBD1	16	TGTGCCAGCAGTTACTCGGGAACAGGGGCCCAACCCACCCAGCATTTT	CASSYSGTGAQPTQHF
TRBV7-9	TRBJ2-1	-	-	15	TGTGCCAGCAGCTACCGGGACATGGACTACAATGAGCAGTTCTTC	CASSYRDMDYNEQFF
TRBV15	TRBJ1-3	-	-	12	TGTGCCACCAGCAGAGAGGCCAACACCATATATTTT	CATSREANTIYF
TRBV7-2	TRBJ2-3	-	TRBD2	16	TGTGCCAGCAGCTCCAGGACTAGCGGGGGGGCAGTAACGCAGTATTTT	CASSSRTSGGAVTQYF
TRBV5-4	TRBJ1-2	-	-	16	TGTGCCAGCACCTCCCTGGGCAGGACTACCAACTATGGCTACACCTTC	CASTSLGRTTNYGYTF